A selection of T cell receptor beta chains follows, all from one sample in a study of cytomegalovirus exposure and HLA in healthy donors. Sequencing used immunoSEQ multiplex PCR; TCRdb keeps in-frame clones, though not all of them. The data contain around 150,000 clones, roughly 80% of them singletons. Sequencing was done on a sample of PBMCs. The receptors come from a young man in good health and CMV-seropositive. CDR3s leave out the opening cysteine and the closing phenylalanine or tryptophan. A D gene is named only where the DNA matches it firmly.

j_call,v_call,d_call,cdr3_aa
TRBJ2-7,TRBV28,NA,ASSYTYEQY
TRBJ1-1,TRBV18,TRBD1,ASSPTGTGAMEAF
TRBJ1-1,TRBV5-1,NA,ASSTDRVNTEAF
TRBJ1-1,TRBV10-1,NA,ASSVDTDHTEAF
TRBJ1-2,TRBV6-5,NA,ASSGIRGSGGYT
TRBJ2-7,TRBV27,TRBD1,ASTLSRTGEYPYEQY
TRBJ2-3,TRBV6-1,TRBD1,ASNTGTGIADTQY
TRBJ2-7,TRBV2,TRBD1,ASRKGQVNYEQY
TRBJ2-5,TRBV23-1,NA,ASSQSSIWTPWETQY
TRBJ2-1,TRBV9,NA,ASSGWRRDNEQF
TRBJ2-7,TRBV18,TRBD2,ASSQKRTSGSGNEQY
TRBJ2-3,TRBV7-6,NA,ASSTGQTDTQY
TRBJ2-2,TRBV7-9,NA,ASSDAAGRNTGELF
TRBJ2-5,TRBV5-1,TRBD2,ASSRSMTSAQETQY
TRBJ2-3,TRBV6-5,TRBD2,ASRQGLAGTQY
TRBJ2-6,TRBV30,NA,AVSGANVLT
TRBJ2-3,TRBV5-1,TRBD2,ASSLEDLGTSAY
TRBJ2-1,TRBV12-5,TRBD1,ASGFRTAETGGAYEQF
TRBJ2-1,TRBV19,NA,ASSILGRGSYNEQF
TRBJ2-7,TRBV30,NA,AWVMWGAGSYEQY
NA,TRBV30,NA,ASQGPATGPYEQY
TRBJ2-5,TRBV29-1,NA,SSIIGGFQETQY
TRBJ2-7,TRBV10-3,TRBD1,AISESGTGTYEQY
TRBJ1-2,TRBV30,NA,AWSPGQLYGYT
NA,TRBV19,TRBD1,ASSSRTGYEQY
TRBJ2-5,TRBV19,NA,ASSMMGQRQETQY
TRBJ2-7,TRBV5-1,TRBD1,ASRHGTGGNYEQY
TRBJ2-1,TRBV5-1,TRBD2,ASSLAPTSGSIDEQF
TRBJ2-7,TRBV6-5,TRBD1,ASSYLTSGTGYEQY
TRBJ2-4,TRBV5-5,TRBD2,ASSLPGTSGKFGY
TRBJ1-1,TRBV6-5,TRBD1,ASSTTGTVNTEAF
TRBJ2-5,TRBV19,TRBD2,ASSWLGEGQETQY
TRBJ2-5,TRBV28,TRBD1,ASSFLGGVKTQY
TRBJ2-7,TRBV9,TRBD2,ASSSTSGTYEQY
TRBJ2-7,TRBV14,TRBD2,ASSPGRLAGKIYEQY
TRBJ2-3,TRBV28,TRBD1,ASSFPIRGTTDTQY
TRBJ1-1,TRBV18,NA,ASSPLGRELNTEAF
TRBJ1-5,TRBV15,NA,ATSRDRQGGNQPQH
TRBJ2-7,TRBV30,NA,AWTSLAVSHEQY
TRBJ1-5,TRBV18,NA,ASSGQSDQPQH
TRBJ2-1,TRBV19,NA,ASRSFAGEQF
TRBJ1-1,TRBV6-5,NA,ASSYSNVRNTEAF
TRBJ2-1,TRBV15,NA,ATSSRSGVYNEQF
TRBJ1-5,TRBV28,TRBD1,ATSYLTGGLNQPQH
TRBJ2-7,TRBV7-2,TRBD1,ASSWTGTYEQY
TRBJ2-1,TRBV7-8,NA,ASSLGTTRSNEQF
TRBJ1-1,TRBV5-1,NA,ASSGEGGMNTEAF
TRBJ1-2,TRBV7-9,NA,ASSFPQGGGYT
TRBJ2-1,TRBV29-1,TRBD2,SVEDFGTSGIDEQF
TRBJ1-2,TRBV6-5,NA,ASSSLGGKNYGYT